This TCR beta chain was recovered during a study of T cells in Graves' hyperthyroidism and ophthalmopathy. Study-level information: Blood from the periphery was taken at initial diagnosis, before any treatment. Study results and limitations: Blood samples included most of the expanded thyroid clonotypes exceeding 0.001.

Newly diagnosed hyperthyroidism, duration under 2 months, in patients aged 18 to 65. Uncontrolled infection, other autoimmune disease, pregnancy or lactation disqualified patients from enrolment. The CDR3 is 16 amino acids. CDR1 SGDLS and CDR2 YYNGEE come from the germline V gene. The junction had 10 bases not matched to a gene; V was cut back by 0 bases and J by 8 bases. This clonotype has more than one count but fewer than ten. Its antigen is currently unknown. Amplification yielded TCR beta CDR3 regions, with RNA transcripts as the source. The TCR CDR3 first-round RT-PCR relied on the HTBI primer set. TCRdb called the multiplex PCR reads again in MiXCR, with one record for every CDR3 protein. The repertoire consists of around 300,000 distinct CDR3 sequences, with 11% to 15% occurring once and the leading ten covering around 23%.

The clonotype was recovered from a woman in her 30s with Graves' hyperthyroidism. The V gene is TRBV9, the J gene TRBJ2-1, with TRBD1 identical over 8 bases. Sequencing input: blood. DNA of the CDR3: TGTGCCAGCAGCGTAGTCCCGGGACAGGTTTCGGATGAGCAGTTCTTC. Translated: CASSVVPGQVSDEQFF.